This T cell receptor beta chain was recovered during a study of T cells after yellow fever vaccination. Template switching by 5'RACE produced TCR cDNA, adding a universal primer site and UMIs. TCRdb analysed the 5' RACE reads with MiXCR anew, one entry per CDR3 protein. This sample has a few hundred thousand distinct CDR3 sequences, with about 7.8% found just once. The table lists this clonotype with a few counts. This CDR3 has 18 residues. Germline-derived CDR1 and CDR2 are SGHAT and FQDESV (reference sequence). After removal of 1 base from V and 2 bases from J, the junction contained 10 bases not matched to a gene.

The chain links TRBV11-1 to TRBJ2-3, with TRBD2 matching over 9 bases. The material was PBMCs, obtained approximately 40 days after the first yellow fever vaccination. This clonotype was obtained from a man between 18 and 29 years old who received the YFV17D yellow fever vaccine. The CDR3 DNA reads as TGTGCCAGCAGCTTAGGCTGGGGATCTAGCGGGGACACAGATACGCAGTATTTT. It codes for CASSLGWGSSGDTDTQYF.